The entry below describes one T cell receptor (beta chain). What it recognizes is unknown. This record belongs to a study of regulatory dendritic cells for organ transplantation. Assay used: immunoSEQ multiplex PCR; TCRdb lists only in-frame clones, some missing. The sample carries 9,500 to 14,000 clones, about 90% recorded once. Sorted T cells were CFSE-labeled and cultured 4 to 5 days with allogeneic regulatory or mature dendritic cells at 1:10. Study-level results: The authors noted considerable between-person heterogeneity in alloreactive memory CD8+ cells. Memory T cells were less diverse than naive, with memory CD8+ most oligoclonal. Of resting T cell subsets, memory CD8+ had the most alloreactive clonotypes.

The sequenced sample was naive CD8+ T cells from blood cultured with dendritic cells. Subset given: CD45RA+ naive T cells. The receptor was derived from a human donor in good health.

CDR3 sequence: CASSSYGQDSNQPQHF. Here the CDR3 DNA reads TGTGCCAGCAGCTCCTACGGGCAGGATAGCAATCAGCCCCAGCATTTT. The genes are TRBV7-9 and TRBJ1-5; D uncertain. This CDR3 has 16 residues. Germline V gene data show CDR1 as SEHNR and CDR2 as FQNEAQ (reference sequence). Trimming removed 4 bases from V and 0 bases from J, with 13 bases in between.